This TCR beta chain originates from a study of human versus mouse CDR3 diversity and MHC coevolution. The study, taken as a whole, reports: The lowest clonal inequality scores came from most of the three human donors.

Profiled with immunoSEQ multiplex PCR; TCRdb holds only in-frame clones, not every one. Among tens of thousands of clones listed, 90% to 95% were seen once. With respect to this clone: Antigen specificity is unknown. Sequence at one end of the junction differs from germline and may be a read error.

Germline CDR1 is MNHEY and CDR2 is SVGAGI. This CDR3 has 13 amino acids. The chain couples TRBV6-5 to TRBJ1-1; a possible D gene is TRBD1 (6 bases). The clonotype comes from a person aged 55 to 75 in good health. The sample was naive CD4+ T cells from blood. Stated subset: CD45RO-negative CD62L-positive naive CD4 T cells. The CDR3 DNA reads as TGTGCCAGCATACTACCTGGGGGCAGGGAGGGGATCTTT. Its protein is CASILPGGREGIF.